Listed below are T cell receptor beta chains from one sample, sequenced in a study of T cells in Graves' hyperthyroidism and ophthalmopathy. TCRdb fed the multiplex PCR reads into MiXCR, producing one record per CDR3 protein. The sample consists of fewer than 650,000 distinct CDR3 sequences, 14% of them appearing once. Sequencing used blood. The source of these receptors is a woman in her forties with Graves' hyperthyroidism. Each CDR3 is given with its conserved first and last residue. D genes are given only for firm matches. Clone size is stated in some rows and not others, as once, few, many or a class when expanded.

V	D	size	J	CDR3	DNA
TRBV5-8	NA	NA	TRBJ1-5	CASSSWTAVTQHF	TGTGCCAGCAGCTCATGGACTGCGGTGACCCAGCATTTT
TRBV9	NA	few	TRBJ1-2	CASSELLGAVAVGGNYGYTF	TGTGCCAGCAGCGAACTTCTTGGGGCAGTCGCGGTGGGGGGCAACTATGGCTACACCTTC
TRBV7-9	NA	NA	TRBJ2-1	CASSLAHRVGEQFF	TGTGCCAGCAGCTTAGCCCACAGGGTAGGTGAGCAGTTCTTC
TRBV4-1	NA	NA	TRBJ2-2	CASSQGRATGTGELFF	TGCGCCAGCAGCCAAGGTCGGGCTACCGGCACCGGGGAGCTGTTTTTT
TRBV11-1	NA	many	TRBJ2-5	CASSLLGLREETQYF	TGTGCCAGCAGCTTACTGGGGCTGCGGGAAGAGACCCAGTACTTC
TRBV29-1	TRBD1	many	TRBJ1-2	CSGSGGATGYTF	TGCAGCGGTTCAGGGGGCGCGACGGGCTACACCTTC
TRBV24-1	NA	NA	TRBJ1-2	CATSDFQVNYGYTF	TGTGCCACCAGTGATTTTCAGGTTAACTATGGCTACACCTTC
TRBV7-2	NA	many	TRBJ2-1	CASRLVWSGDEQFF	TGTGCCAGCAGACTAGTTTGGTCGGGTGATGAGCAGTTCTTC
TRBV28	TRBD2	many	TRBJ2-1	CASSLGPVLREDPSNEQFF	TGTGCCAGCAGTTTAGGACCCGTTTTGCGGGAGGACCCTTCCAATGAGCAGTTCTTC
TRBV5-1	TRBD2	NA	TRBJ2-2	CASSTGTSGTVTGELFF	TGCGCCAGCAGCACCGGGACTAGCGGGACAGTCACCGGGGAGCTGTTTTTT
TRBV5-1	TRBD2	NA	TRBJ2-3	CASSPSGTSGRGTDTQYF	TGCGCCAGCAGCCCTTCCGGGACTAGCGGGAGAGGGACAGATACGCAGTATTTT
TRBV2	NA	NA	TRBJ1-2	CASRSSRDSFWGYTF	TGTGCCAGCAGATCCTCCCGGGACTCATTCTGGGGCTACACCTTC
TRBV7-9	NA	many	TRBJ2-3	CASSYQDTQYF	TGTGCCAGCAGCTACCAGGATACGCAGTATTTT
TRBV3-1	NA	many	TRBJ2-2	CASSQDPLNTGELFF	TGTGCCAGCAGCCAAGACCCCTTGAACACCGGGGAGCTGTTTTTT
TRBV28	NA	many	TRBJ2-7	CASKTGPPEQYF	TGTGCCAGCAAGACAGGCCCACCCGAGCAGTACTTC
TRBV12-3/TRBV12-4	TRBD1	many	TRBJ1-1	CASSFGQGLVNTEAFF	TGTGCCAGCAGTTTTGGACAGGGGCTGGTGAACACTGAAGCTTTCTTT
TRBV28	NA	many	TRBJ2-7	CASNPSQSTYYEQYF	TGTGCCAGCAACCCTTCACAGAGTACCTACTACGAGCAGTACTTC
TRBV7-7	NA	many	TRBJ2-1	CASSLAYRDEQFF	TGTGCTAGCAGCTTAGCCTATCGGGATGAGCAGTTCTTC
TRBV6-1	NA	many	TRBJ2-5	CASSYRDHRVETQYF	TGTGCCAGCAGTTACCGGGACCATCGGGTGGAGACCCAGTACTTC
TRBV28	NA	many	TRBJ2-3	CASLGDTQYF	TGTGCCAGCCTGGGAGATACGCAGTATTTT
TRBV6-6	NA	many	TRBJ1-6	CASSSPSDGNSPLHF	TGTGCCAGCAGTTCCCCCTCGGACGGAAATTCACCCCTCCACTTT
TRBV7-9	TRBD2	NA	TRBJ2-1	CASSSGGAYNEQFF	TGTGCCAGCAGCTCTGGGGGGGCCTACAATGAGCAGTTCTTC
TRBV11-1	NA	many	TRBJ2-2	CASSLTDTGELFF	TGTGCCAGCAGCCTGACAGACACCGGGGAGCTGTTTTTT
TRBV28	TRBD1	many	TRBJ1-6	CASSRPGQGSKTLHF	TGTGCCAGCAGTCGACCGGGACAGGGGTCAAAAACCCTCCACTTT
TRBV18	NA	many	TRBJ2-1	CASSPETGFKFF	TGTGCCAGCTCACCAGAAACAGGGTTTAAGTTCTTC
TRBV5-1	NA	many	TRBJ2-7	CASSLGQASYEQYF	TGCGCCAGCAGCTTGGGGCAGGCCTCCTACGAGCAGTACTTC
TRBV28	NA	NA	TRBJ1-5	CASSYTGNQPQHF	TGTGCCAGCAGCTACACAGGGAATCAGCCCCAGCATTTT
TRBV27	TRBD1	NA	TRBJ1-6	CASGLQGARGHSPLHF	TGTGCCAGCGGACTACAGGGGGCGCGAGGGCATTCACCCCTCCACTTT
TRBV30	NA	few	TRBJ1-1	CAWKRAQGTEAFF	TGTGCCTGGAAAAGGGCGCAGGGCACTGAAGCTTTCTTT
TRBV28	TRBD1	many	TRBJ1-2	CASSQQGAHNYGYTF	TGTGCCAGCAGTCAGCAGGGGGCACATAACTATGGCTACACCTTC
TRBV6-1	NA	NA	TRBJ2-4	CASSEAPAKTGAKNIQYF	TGTGCCAGCAGTGAAGCCCCCGCAAAAACTGGGGCCAAAAACATTCAGTACTTC
TRBV11-1	TRBD2	many	TRBJ2-7	CASSFASGSYEQYF	TGTGCCAGCAGCTTTGCTAGCGGGAGTTACGAGCAGTACTTC
TRBV6-1	TRBD1	NA	TRBJ2-6	CASSEHQGAPGANVLTF	TGTGCCAGCAGTGAACATCAGGGGGCGCCTGGGGCCAACGTCCTGACTTTC
TRBV20-1	NA	NA	TRBJ2-7	CSARGWESGLYEQYF	TGCAGTGCTAGGGGGTGGGAATCTGGGTTGTACGAGCAGTACTTC
TRBV28	TRBD1	many	TRBJ2-2	CASRRTGVNDGELFF	TGTGCCAGCAGACGGACAGGGGTGAATGACGGGGAGCTGTTTTTT
TRBV20-1	NA	few	TRBJ2-1	CSARRTDGYNEQFF	TGCAGTGCTAGAAGGACAGACGGATACAATGAGCAGTTCTTC
TRBV5-1	NA	NA	TRBJ2-1	CASSLASTGNEQFF	TGCGCCAGCAGCTTGGCCTCGACGGGGAATGAGCAGTTCTTC
TRBV4-1	NA	NA	TRBJ2-5	CASSQDGAGAGETQYF	TGCGCCAGCAGCCAAGATGGGGCAGGGGCGGGAGAGACCCAGTACTTC
TRBV12-3/TRBV12-4	NA	many	TRBJ1-2	CASSSEAFYGYTF	TGTGCCAGCAGTTCCGAGGCCTTCTATGGCTACACCTTC
TRBV2	NA	many	TRBJ2-7	CASSEDSPGEQYF	TGTGCCAGCAGTGAAGATAGCCCGGGCGAGCAGTACTTC
TRBV20-1	NA	NA	TRBJ1-2	CSASPQDLANYGYTF	TGCAGTGCTAGTCCCCAGGATTTAGCTAACTATGGCTACACCTTC
TRBV10-3	NA	many	TRBJ1-2	CAISAQKSYGYTF	TGTGCCATCAGTGCGCAGAAATCCTATGGCTACACCTTC
TRBV30	NA	few	TRBJ1-2	CAFGAINSYTF	TGTGCCTTTGGAGCCATAAATAGCTACACCTTC
TRBV13	TRBD1	many	TRBJ1-2	CASSPSQGANYGYTF	TGTGCCAGCAGCCCTTCACAGGGGGCTAACTATGGCTACACCTTC
TRBV11-3	NA	many	TRBJ2-1	CASTETGQTNEQFF	TGTGCCAGCACCGAAACGGGACAAACTAATGAGCAGTTCTTC
TRBV12-3/TRBV12-4	NA	NA	TRBJ1-4	CASSYGSSARDNEKPFF	TGTGCCAGCAGTTACGGCAGCTCCGCAAGGGATAATGAAAAACCGTTTTTT
TRBV7-9	TRBD1	few	TRBJ2-2	CASSTHRGPGELFF	TGTGCCAGCAGCACCCACAGGGGTCCCGGGGAGCTGTTTTTT
TRBV20-1	TRBD2	many	TRBJ2-3	CSAAGTSGSTDTQYF	TGCAGTGCGGCCGGGACTAGCGGGAGCACAGATACGCAGTATTTT
TRBV3-1	NA	many	TRBJ1-2	CASSQVDRGYTF	TGTGCCAGCAGCCAAGTCGACCGTGGCTACACCTTC
TRBV19	NA	few	TRBJ1-1	CASLGIVLNTEAFF	TGTGCCAGCCTCGGTATCGTCTTGAACACTGAAGCTTTCTTT
TRBV15	NA	NA	TRBJ2-7	CATSREAGPSYEQYF	TGTGCCACCAGCAGAGAGGCGGGGCCCTCCTACGAGCAGTACTTC
TRBV19	TRBD1	NA	TRBJ1-5	CASTTTGTGNQPQHF	TGTGCCAGTACCACGACAGGGACCGGCAATCAGCCCCAGCATTTT
TRBV30	NA	NA	TRBJ1-2	CAWNGASPINYGYTF	TGTGCCTGGAATGGGGCCAGCCCAATTAACTATGGCTACACCTTC
TRBV7-9	NA	many	TRBJ2-3	CASSLMVNTQYF	TGTGCCAGCAGCTTAATGGTCAATACGCAGTATTTT
TRBV11-1	NA	many	TRBJ2-1	CASSLVPRGDEQFF	TGTGCCAGCAGCTTAGTCCCCAGGGGAGATGAGCAGTTCTTC
TRBV15	NA	NA	TRBJ2-1	CATSRDASSSYNEQFF	TGTGCCACCAGCAGAGATGCCTCCAGCTCCTACAATGAGCAGTTCTTC
TRBV2	NA	many	TRBJ2-7	CASSERGGGYEQYF	TGTGCCAGCAGTGAAAGGGGGGGGGGTTACGAGCAGTACTTC
TRBV2	NA	many	TRBJ2-3	CARAGPSTDTQYF	TGTGCCAGGGCAGGGCCTAGCACAGATACGCAGTATTTT
TRBV2	NA	many	TRBJ1-1	CASRRTWEQALNTEAFF	TGTGCCAGCAGGCGAACGTGGGAACAGGCACTGAACACTGAAGCTTTCTTT
TRBV7-3	NA	NA	TRBJ2-3	CASSYELADTQYF	TGTGCCAGCAGCTATGAACTAGCAGATACGCAGTATTTT